A single sample is the source of the 18 T cell receptor beta chains below, sequenced in a study of beta chain features in type 1 diabetes. Every isolated RNA sample was fully reverse transcribed, so sequencing captured expressed TCRB transcripts. The protocol was immunoSEQ multiplex PCR, while the TCRdb copy is restricted to in-frame clones and leaves out a portion. The sample includes roughly 610,000 clones, roughly a sixth of them seen just once. The sequenced sample was naive CD4+ T cells from blood. The receptors originated from a young man in good health.

This clone was observed a few times. The J gene is TRBJ1-2, the V gene TRBV4-2; unclear D gene. Looked up from germline, CDR1 is LGHNA and CDR2 is YNFKEQ. This CDR3 region has 15 residues. Trimming pared 3 bases from V and 4 bases from J, leaving 15 bases between. The CDR3 DNA reads as TGTGCCAGCAGCCAGGTACCACGAGGAGTCTATGGCTACACCTTC. It specifies CASSQVPRGVYGYTF.

This rearrangement joins TRBV7-9 to TRBJ2-1; D not certain. The CDR3 has 17 residues. Per germline, CDR1 SEHNR and CDR2 FQNEAQ (reference sequence). V was trimmed by 1 base and J by 9 bases, leaving 22 bases between them. The CDR3 here is CASSLGEAALVKGEQFF. The DNA for the CDR3 is TGTGCCAGCAGCTTAGGGGAAGCAGCCCTCGTTAAGGGTGAGCAGTTCTTC.

The chain recombines TRBV9 with TRBJ2-7; 9 positions match TRBD1. The germline CDR1 and CDR2 sequences are SGDLS and YYNGEE. This CDR3 has 15 residues. V shed 3 bases and J 3 bases; nucleotides not matched to a gene: 7. CDR3: CASSAAGQGIYEQYF. The CDR3 nucleotides read TGTGCCAGCAGCGCCGCGGGACAGGGAATCTACGAGCAGTACTTC.

This clone was found many times. Sequence at one end of the junction differs from germline and may be a read error. This chain connects TRBV7-2 to TRBJ2-6, with D tentatively TRBD1 or TRBD2 (5 bases each). The CDR3 length is 14 residues. The germline V gene encodes CDR1 SGHTA and CDR2 FQGNSA. The CDR3 DNA reads TGTGCCAGCAGCCGAGGGGCGCGGGCCGACGTCCTGACTTTC. It translates to CASSRGARADVLTF.

This clone turned up a few times. The V and J genes are TRBV29-1 and TRBJ2-2, with D perhaps matching TRBD2 (5 bases). Deletions cut 6 bases from V and 8 bases from J, with 16 bases between. Germline V gives CDR1 SQVTM, CDR2 ANQGSEA. The CDR3 spans 13 residues. In DNA, the CDR3 is TGCAGCGTCGGACTCAGCAGTTCGGGGGAGCTGTTTTTT. It codes for CSVGLSSSGELFF.

This clone came up a few times. V and J are TRBV9 and TRBJ1-5; a weak D match, TRBD1 (5 bases). CDR3 length: 15 amino acids. V lost 3 bases and J 0 bases, leaving 10 bases between the germline ends. Germline CDR1 and CDR2: SGDLS and YYNGEE. The CDR3 DNA follows: TGTGCCAGCAGCGGCGACAGCTATAGCAATCAGCCCCAGCATTTT. It encodes CASSGDSYSNQPQHF.

In its sample, this clone was seen once. The V call is TRBV4-1, the J call TRBJ1-1; possibly TRBD1 for D (5 bases). The V gene lost 0 bases and the J gene lost 0 bases, with 11 bases spanning the gap. The CDR3 has 16 residues. CDR1 and CDR2 (germline): MGHRA, YSYEKL. CDR3 region: CASSQDLPGMNTEAFF. The CDR3 coding sequence is TGCGCCAGCAGCCAAGATCTCCCAGGGATGAACACTGAAGCTTTCTTT.

V gene TRBV18 combines with J gene TRBJ2-7, with 14 nucleotides matching TRBD2. From germline, CDR1 is KGHSH and CDR2 LQKENI. J lost 6 bases, V lost 3 bases, and 4 bases had no gene match. This CDR3 has 15 residues. CDR3 amino acids: CASSPGLAGVGEQYF. CDR3 DNA: TGTGCCAGCTCACCGGGACTAGCGGGAGTGGGCGAGCAGTACTTC.

This clone appeared a few times. This sequence joins TRBV5-4 and TRBJ1-2, with 8 bases fitting TRBD1. V was pared by 5 bases and J by 6 bases, with 3 bases of the junction left unmatched. Germline-derived CDR1 and CDR2 are SGHNT and YYREEE (reference sequence). The length of the CDR3 is 12 residues. The CDR3 sequence is CASSRQGNGYTF. CDR3 DNA: TGTGCCAGCAGTCGACAGGGGAATGGCTACACCTTC. Full variable domain (rest looked up from reference TRBV5-4 and TRBJ1-2): ETGVTQSPTHLIKTRGQQVTLRCSSQSGHNTVSWYQQALGQGPQFIFQYYREEENGRGNFPPRFSGLQFPNYSSELNVNALELDDSALYLCASSRQGNGYTFGSGTRLTVV.

In its sample, this clone was seen a few times. This sequence joins TRBV28 and TRBJ2-1; 9 bases are a match to TRBD2. Looked up from germline, CDR1 is MDHEN and CDR2 is SYDVKM. V shed 5 bases, J shed 4 bases, and the junction held 12 bases outside the gene matches. The length of the CDR3 is 17 residues. CDR3: CASSPSLGSGRYNEQFF. CDR3 nucleotides: TGTGCCAGCAGTCCCTCCCTAGGTAGCGGGAGATACAATGAGCAGTTCTTC.

This clone was detected only a few times. V and J are TRBV5-1 and TRBJ2-5; TRBD2 aligns across 7 bases. Germline CDR1 reads SGHRS; CDR2 reads YFSETQ. With V trimmed by 5 bases and J by 1 base, 8 bases remained unmatched. The CDR3 is 15 amino acids. CDR3 coding DNA: TGCGCCAGCAGGTTGAGACTAGCTACCCAAGAGACCCAGTACTTC. Translating gives CASRLRLATQETQYF.

A few counts support this clone. V is TRBV5-6 and J is TRBJ2-7; 10 bases fit TRBD1. Losses at the gene ends were 3 bases for V and 7 bases for J; bases not matched to a gene: 10. The CDR3 is 15 amino acids. CDR1 is SGHDT, CDR2 YYEEEE, per germline. The CDR3 DNA reads TGTGCCAGCAGCTGGCCGGGACAGGGGTTTTTGGAGCAGTACTTC. Translating gives CASSWPGQGFLEQYF.

This clone was found a few times. The CDR3, as DNA: TGCGCCAGCAGCGTTTCAGGGCATAGTGACGGCTACACCTTC. Protein product: CASSVSGHSDGYTF. The rearrangement joins TRBV5-1 to TRBJ1-2; D might be TRBD1 (5 bases). Germline V gene lookup returns CDR1 SGHRS and CDR2 YFSETQ. The V gene lost 4 bases and the J gene lost 8 bases, with 18 bases spanning the gap. CDR3 length: 14 residues.

The V call is TRBV7-3, the J call TRBJ2-1; D is undetermined. Germline lookup yields CDR1 SGHTA and CDR2 FQGTGA. The V gene lost 4 bases and the J gene lost 9 bases, with 10 bases spanning the gap. The CDR3 length is 12 residues. The CDR3 region has the DNA TGTGCCAGCAGCTCCGCGGACCGTGAGCAGTTCTTC. This translates into CASSSADREQFF.

The chain carries TRBV4-3 and TRBJ2-2; D is possibly TRBD1 (5 bases). Trimming removed 1 base from V and 6 bases from J, with 9 bases in between. The CDR3 totals 14 residues. The germline V gene encodes CDR1 LGHNA and CDR2 YSLEER. In DNA, the CDR3 is TGCGCCAGCAGCCAAGCAGGGCGTTCCGGGGAGCTGTTTTTT. Translated, it gives CASSQAGRSGELFF.

This clone has a handful of counts. The chain employs TRBV13 and TRBJ2-1, with D hard to call. Germline V lookup: CDR1 PRHDT, CDR2 FYEKMQ (reference sequence). Trimming left V 2 bases short and J 6 bases short, with 8 bases between. The CDR3 extends over 13 amino acids. Here the CDR3 DNA reads TGTGCCAGCAGCTTATCTCGGAGCAATGAGCAGTTCTTC. Translating gives CASSLSRSNEQFF.

Here the CDR3 reads CASSLIEWGTEAFF. The DNA for the CDR3 is TGTGCCAGCAGCTTAATCGAGTGGGGCACTGAAGCTTTCTTT. The chain has TRBV11-1 and TRBJ1-1, with D uncertain. Trimming removed 2 bases at V and 4 bases at J, with 11 bases between. Germline CDR1 reads SGHAT; CDR2 reads FQDESV (reference sequence). The CDR3 runs 14 residues.

The V call is TRBV6-1, the J call TRBJ2-7, with D perhaps matching TRBD1 (6 bases). Germline CDR1 MNHNS, CDR2 SASEGT. The CDR3 length is 14 residues. V lost 6 bases, J lost 6 bases, and 18 bases lay in between. The CDR3 nucleotides are TGTGCCAGCAGGCTGGGGGCGCCAGGAACCGAGCAGTACTTC. It translates to CASRLGAPGTEQYF.